Listed below are T cell receptor beta chains from one sample, sequenced in a study of blood T cell repertoires in COVID-19. The data were produced by immunoSEQ multiplex PCR, yet TCRdb's version contains in-frame clones alone and is incomplete. The sample contains around 310,000 clones, under 90% of which appear only once. The sequenced material came from PBMCs or T cells enriched from blood (not recorded which). Source of these receptors: a woman in her 30s who had recovered from COVID-19. Each CDR3 is given with its conserved first and last residue. D genes are given only for firm matches. A clone size is listed for some rows: how often the clone was seen (once, few, many), or a class if it is expanded.

v_gene,d_gene,j_gene,abundance,len,CDR3aa,CDR3nt
TRBV27,TRBD2,TRBJ2-1,.,15,CASSPPGGAYNEQFF,TGTGCCAGCAGTCCCCCGGGGGGGGCGTACAATGAGCAGTTCTTC
TRBV7-2,TRBD2,TRBJ2-1,.,17,CASSLGLGGRAMDEQFF,TGTGCCAGCAGCTTAGGTCTAGGCGGGAGGGCCATGGATGAGCAGTTCTTC
TRBV9,TRBD1,TRBJ1-6,few,16,CASSVAGQGANSPLHF,TGTGCCAGCAGCGTGGCCGGACAGGGGGCAAATTCACCCCTCCACTTT
TRBV19,TRBD1,TRBJ1-6,.,15,CASRKLDRENSPLHF,TGTGCCAGTAGAAAGCTCGACAGGGAGAATTCACCCCTCCACTTT
TRBV10-3,TRBD2,TRBJ2-1,once,16,CAISVAGLAGHNEQFF,TGTGCCATCAGTGTTGCGGGACTAGCGGGGCACAATGAGCAGTTCTTC
TRBV15,.,TRBJ1-1,.,17,CATSTITGVQMNTEAFF,TGTGCCACCAGCACCATTACGGGGGTACAAATGAACACTGAAGCTTTCTTT
TRBV24-1,TRBD1,TRBJ2-1,.,16,CATSDDRVLIRNEQFF,TGTGCCACCAGTGATGACAGGGTACTAATCAGGAATGAGCAGTTCTTC
TRBV19,.,TRBJ1-2,.,15,CASSIEGAVNYGYTF,TGTGCCAGTAGTATAGAAGGGGCGGTGAACTATGGCTACACCTTC
TRBV2,.,TRBJ1-2,.,15,CASSSSSSGRYGYTF,TGTGCCAGCAGTTCGTCTAGCTCAGGACGCTATGGCTACACCTTC
TRBV15,.,TRBJ1-5,.,14,CATSIRHGNQPQHF,TGTGCCACCAGCATAAGACACGGCAATCAGCCCCAGCATTTT
TRBV6-5,.,TRBJ2-7,.,12,CASTRVDDEQYF,TGTGCCAGCACCCGGGTAGACGACGAGCAGTACTTC
TRBV14,TRBD1,TRBJ2-7,.,17,CASSQITTGQRYVEQYF,TGTGCCAGCAGCCAGATCACCACGGGACAGCGCTACGTAGAGCAGTACTTC
TRBV27,.,TRBJ1-1,.,13,CASSPRPGTEAFF,TGTGCCAGCAGTCCCAGGCCGGGGACTGAAGCTTTCTTT
TRBV18,TRBD1,TRBJ1-1,.,18,CASSPMFGGQGREAEAFF,TGTGCCAGCTCACCAATGTTCGGGGGACAGGGACGGGAAGCTGAAGCTTTCTTT
TRBV6-5,TRBD1,TRBJ2-3,.,14,CASSLDRRQDTQYF,TGTGCCAGCAGCTTGGACAGGAGGCAAGATACGCAGTATTTT
TRBV7-9,.,TRBJ2-2,.,18,CASSLSGDFPSNTGELFF,TGTGCCAGCAGCCTCTCCGGGGACTTTCCTTCGAACACCGGGGAGCTGTTTTTT
TRBV4-3,.,TRBJ2-3,once,16,CASSQGTPSIADTQYF,TGCGCCAGCAGCCAAGGGACTCCCTCGATCGCAGATACGCAGTATTTT
TRBV27,TRBD1,TRBJ1-3,.,14,CASSPHDRGYTIYF,TGTGCCAGCAGTCCGCATGACAGGGGTTACACCATATATTTT
TRBV19,.,TRBJ1-6,.,15,CASSGDTSYNSPLHF,TGTGCCAGTAGTGGGGACACCTCCTATAATTCACCCCTCCACTTT
TRBV27,TRBD2,TRBJ2-7,.,13,CASRRLASYEQYF,TGTGCCAGCAGAAGACTAGCTTCCTACGAGCAGTACTTC
TRBV30,.,TRBJ1-2,.,12,CAWSHGNYGYTF,TGTGCCTGGAGCCACGGGAACTATGGCTACACCTTC
TRBV27,TRBD1,TRBJ1-2,.,13,CASSLTGASGYTF,TGTGCCAGCAGTTTAACAGGGGCCAGTGGCTACACCTTC
TRBV5-1,TRBD1,TRBJ1-1,.,15,CASSLLPGGWTEAFF,TGCGCCAGCAGCTTGTTACCAGGGGGTTGGACTGAAGCTTTCTTT
TRBV11-2,TRBD1,TRBJ1-2,.,18,CASSPLRSDRAYNYGYTF,TGTGCCAGCAGTCCTCTTCGGTCGGACAGGGCCTATAACTATGGCTACACCTTC
TRBV4-1,.,TRBJ2-7,.,17,CASSQAQGGEASYEQYF,TGCGCCAGCAGCCAAGCGCAGGGGGGTGAAGCCTCCTACGAGCAGTACTTC
TRBV6-5,TRBD1,TRBJ2-3,.,16,CASSYRTGGPTDTQYF,TGTGCCAGCAGTTACCGGACAGGAGGACCCACAGATACGCAGTATTTT
TRBV28,.,TRBJ2-1,.,13,CASTGHWRDEQFF,TGTGCCAGCACCGGACACTGGAGGGATGAGCAGTTCTTC
TRBV6-1,.,TRBJ2-2,.,12,CASTDTTGELFF,TGTGCCAGCACTGACACAACCGGGGAGCTGTTTTTT
TRBV11-2,TRBD1,TRBJ1-3,once,18,CASSSPLPRQGEANTIYF,TGTGCCAGCAGCTCACCCCTGCCGAGACAGGGAGAGGCAAACACCATATATTTT
TRBV6-5,TRBD1,TRBJ1-2,once,11,CASRQGGGYTF,TGTGCCTCCCGACAGGGTGGGGGCTACACCTTC
TRBV7-9,.,TRBJ1-2,.,13,CASSADRTYGYTF,TGTGCCAGCAGCGCCGACAGGACCTATGGCTACACCTTC
TRBV7-3,.,TRBJ1-2,.,15,CASSLHSPVSYGYTF,TGTGCCAGCAGCTTGCACAGCCCGGTTAGTTATGGCTACACCTTC
TRBV5-1,.,TRBJ1-2,.,15,CASSSVGEGQYGYTF,TGCGCCAGCAGCTCCGTAGGGGAGGGTCAATATGGCTACACCTTC
TRBV5-6,TRBD1,TRBJ1-2,.,18,CASSLVNYPGQGDYGYTF,TGTGCCAGCAGCTTGGTAAATTACCCGGGACAGGGAGACTATGGCTACACCTTC
TRBV9,.,TRBJ1-4,.,15,CASSVQGLTNEKLFF,TGTGCCAGCAGCGTACAGGGGCTAACTAATGAAAAACTGTTTTTT
TRBV5-1,.,TRBJ2-1,.,12,CASSLSSDEQFF,TGCGCCAGCAGCTTGAGTTCGGATGAGCAGTTCTTC
TRBV3-1/TRBV3-2,.,TRBJ1-1,few,14,CASSQEIRGTEAFF,TGTGCCAGCAGCCAAGAAATCAGGGGCACTGAAGCTTTCTTT
TRBV28,TRBD2,TRBJ2-5,.,13,CASSFLAGETQYF,TGTGCCAGCAGTTTCCTAGCGGGAGAGACCCAGTACTTC
TRBV9,TRBD2,TRBJ2-5,.,17,CASSADLGLAGEETQYF,TGTGCCAGCAGCGCTGACTTGGGACTAGCGGGAGAAGAGACCCAGTACTTC
TRBV12-3/TRBV12-4,.,TRBJ1-6,.,12,CASSFRSSPLHF,TGTGCCAGCAGTTTTAGGAGTTCACCCCTCCACTTT
TRBV10-3,TRBD2,TRBJ2-2,.,17,CAISADDLAGVRRELFF,TGTGCCATCAGTGCAGACGACCTAGCGGGAGTTCGGAGGGAGCTGTTTTTT
TRBV18,TRBD2,TRBJ2-2,.,17,CASPRGLAGDPTGELFF,TGTGCCAGCCCCCGGGGGCTAGCGGGAGACCCGACCGGGGAGCTGTTTTTT
TRBV10-1,.,TRBJ2-5,.,14,CASSENRRQETQYF,TGCGCCAGCAGTGAGAACAGAAGGCAAGAGACCCAGTACTTC
TRBV6-1,TRBD1,TRBJ1-5,.,18,CASSGRTGGVGSNQPQHF,TGTGCCAGCAGTGGACGAACAGGGGGGGTAGGGAGCAATCAGCCCCAGCATTTT